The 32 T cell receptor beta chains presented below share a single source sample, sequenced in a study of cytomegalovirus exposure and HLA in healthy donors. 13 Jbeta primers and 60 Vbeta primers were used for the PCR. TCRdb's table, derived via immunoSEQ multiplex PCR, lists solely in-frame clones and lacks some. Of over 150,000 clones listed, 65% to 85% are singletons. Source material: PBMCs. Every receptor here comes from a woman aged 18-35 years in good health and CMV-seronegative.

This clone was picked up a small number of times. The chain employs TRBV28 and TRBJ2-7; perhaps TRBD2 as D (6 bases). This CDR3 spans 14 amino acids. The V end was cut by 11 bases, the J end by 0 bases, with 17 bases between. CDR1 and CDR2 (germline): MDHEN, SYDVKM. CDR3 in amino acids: CASRYGGSSYEQYF. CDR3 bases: TGTGCCTCTCGATATGGGGGGAGCTCCTACGAGCAGTACTTC.

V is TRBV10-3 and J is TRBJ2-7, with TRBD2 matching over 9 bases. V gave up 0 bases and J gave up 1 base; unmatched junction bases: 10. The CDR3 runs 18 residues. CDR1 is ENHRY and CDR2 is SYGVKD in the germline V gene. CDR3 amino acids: CAISESLLAGRISYEQYF. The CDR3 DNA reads TGTGCCATCAGTGAGTCTCTCCTAGCGGGGCGAATTTCCTACGAGCAGTACTTC.

The CDR3 DNA reads as TGTGCCAGTAGGAGGTATGGATTCGACAGTAGGAACACTGAAGCTTTCTTT. This encodes CASRRYGFDSRNTEAFF. This chain links TRBV19 with TRBJ1-1, with D perhaps TRBD1 (5 bases). The CDR3 runs to 17 residues. V gave up 6 bases and J gave up 1 base, with 21 bases separating them. From germline, CDR1 is LNHDA and CDR2 SQIVND (reference sequence).

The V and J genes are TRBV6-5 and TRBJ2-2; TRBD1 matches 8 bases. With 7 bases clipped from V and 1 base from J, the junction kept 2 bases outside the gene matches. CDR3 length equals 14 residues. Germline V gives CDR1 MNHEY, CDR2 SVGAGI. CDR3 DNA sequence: TGTGCCAGCAAACAGGGGGGGAACACCGGGGAGCTGTTTTTT. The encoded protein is CASKQGGNTGELFF.

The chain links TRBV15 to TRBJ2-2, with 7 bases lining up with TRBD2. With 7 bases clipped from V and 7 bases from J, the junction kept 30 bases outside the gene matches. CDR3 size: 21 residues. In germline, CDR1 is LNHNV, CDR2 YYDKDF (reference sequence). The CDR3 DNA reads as TGTGCCACCATCGATCTCGTTGGCGGGGGAGACGTCGGGGATGACGTCGGGGAGCTGTTTTTT. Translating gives CATIDLVGGGDVGDDVGELFF.

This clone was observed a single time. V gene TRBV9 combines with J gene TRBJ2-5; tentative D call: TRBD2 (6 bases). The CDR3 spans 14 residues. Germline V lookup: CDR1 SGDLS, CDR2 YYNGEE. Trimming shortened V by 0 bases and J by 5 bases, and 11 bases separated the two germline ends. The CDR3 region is CASSVGRAQETQYF. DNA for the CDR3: TGTGCCAGCAGCGTAGGGAGGGCCCAGGAGACCCAGTACTTC.

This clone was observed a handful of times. The CDR3 region is CASSLSPDRAVDGYTF. The CDR3 bases are TGTGCCAGCAGTTTATCGCCTGACAGGGCAGTGGACGGCTACACCTTC. The chain recombines TRBV27 with TRBJ1-2; 7 positions agree with TRBD1. The CDR3 runs 16 residues. J was trimmed by 8 bases and V by 0 bases; bases with no gene match: 12. The germline CDR1 and CDR2 sequences are MNHEY and SMNVEV (reference sequence).

The CDR3 DNA is TGTGCCAGCAGTGAAGCCCTCACTAGCGGGAGATTCTACGAGCAGTACTTC. It translates to CASSEALTSGRFYEQYF. This chain joins TRBV6-1 and TRBJ2-7; 11 bases are shared with TRBD2. Germline V CDR1 and CDR2: MNHNS, SASEGT. The CDR3 sequence is 17 residues long. The V gene end was trimmed by 0 bases and the J gene end by 3 bases; junction bases not matched to a gene: 7.

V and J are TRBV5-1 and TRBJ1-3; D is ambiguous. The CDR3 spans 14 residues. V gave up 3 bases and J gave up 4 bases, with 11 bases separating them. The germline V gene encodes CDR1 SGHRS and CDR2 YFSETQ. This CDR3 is CASSSGVSGNTIYF. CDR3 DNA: TGCGCCAGCAGCTCCGGGGTCAGCGGAAACACCATATATTTT.

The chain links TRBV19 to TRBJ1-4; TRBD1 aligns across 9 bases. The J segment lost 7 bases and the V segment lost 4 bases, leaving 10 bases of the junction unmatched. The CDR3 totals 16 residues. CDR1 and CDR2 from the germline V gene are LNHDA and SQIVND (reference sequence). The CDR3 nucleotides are TGTGCCAGTAGTACCGACCCGGGACAGGGAGGTGAAAAACTGTTTTTT. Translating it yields CASSTDPGQGGEKLFF. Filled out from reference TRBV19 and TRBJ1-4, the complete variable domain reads DGGITQSPKYLFRKEGQNVTLSCEQNLNHDAMYWYRQDPGQGLRLIYYSQIVNDFQKGDIAEGYSVSREKKESFPLTVTSAQKNPTAFYLCASSTDPGQGGEKLFFGSGTQLSVL.

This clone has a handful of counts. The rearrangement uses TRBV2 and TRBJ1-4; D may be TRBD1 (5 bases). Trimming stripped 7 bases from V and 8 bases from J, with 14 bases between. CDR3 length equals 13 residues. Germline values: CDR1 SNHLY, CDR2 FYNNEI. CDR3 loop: CASTPTGNEKLFF. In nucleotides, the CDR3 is TGTGCCAGCACTCCTACAGGAAACGAAAAACTGTTTTTT.

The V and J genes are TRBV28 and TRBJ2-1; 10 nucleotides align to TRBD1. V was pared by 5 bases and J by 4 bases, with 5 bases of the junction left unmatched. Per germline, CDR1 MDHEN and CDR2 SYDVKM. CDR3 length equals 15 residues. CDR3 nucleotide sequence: TGTGCCAGCAGTCGCCCGGGACAGGGGTACAATGAGCAGTTCTTC. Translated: CASSRPGQGYNEQFF.

The CDR3, as DNA: TGTGCCAGCAGACAGGGGAGGGATTACAATGAGCAGTTCTTC. Its protein product is CASRQGRDYNEQFF. The V call is TRBV19, the J call TRBJ2-1, with TRBD1 as a possible D gene (8 bases). Germline CDR1 and CDR2: LNHDA and SQIVND (reference sequence). Trimming stripped 9 bases from V and 4 bases from J, with 16 bases between. The CDR3 has 14 amino acids.

The CDR3 reads CASSSGGWTEAFF. CDR3 in DNA: TGTGCCAGCAGCTCTGGGGGGTGGACTGAAGCTTTCTTT. This chain links TRBV7-3 with TRBJ1-1; D perhaps matches TRBD1 (5 bases). The CDR3 sequence is 13 residues long. Germline lookup yields CDR1 SGHTA and CDR2 FQGTGA. The V end lost 4 bases, the J end lost 5 bases, and 11 bases lay between the germline ends.

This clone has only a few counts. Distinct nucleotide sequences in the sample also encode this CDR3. CDR3 loop: CASKGQGDSYEQYF. For the CDR3, the DNA is TGTGCCAGCAAGGGGCAGGGGGACTCCTACGAGCAGTACTTC. The V and J genes are TRBV27 and TRBJ2-7, with TRBD1 matching over 7 bases. The CDR3 has 14 residues. Trimming at V came to 7 bases and at J to 0 bases, leaving 6 bases not matched to a gene. The germline gives CDR1 MNHEY, CDR2 SMNVEV (reference sequence).

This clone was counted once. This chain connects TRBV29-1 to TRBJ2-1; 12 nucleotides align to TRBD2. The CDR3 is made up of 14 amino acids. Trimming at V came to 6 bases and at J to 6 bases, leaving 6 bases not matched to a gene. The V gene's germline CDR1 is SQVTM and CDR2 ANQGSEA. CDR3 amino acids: CSVRRLAGVNEQFF. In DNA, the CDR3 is TGCAGCGTCCGGCGACTAGCGGGAGTCAATGAGCAGTTCTTC.

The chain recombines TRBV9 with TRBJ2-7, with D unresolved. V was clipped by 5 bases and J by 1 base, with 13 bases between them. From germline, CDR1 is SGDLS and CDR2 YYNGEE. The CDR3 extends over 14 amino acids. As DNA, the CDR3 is TGTGCCAGCAGTGGCGAGGAGTTTTCCTACGAGCAGTACTTC. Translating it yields CASSGEEFSYEQYF.

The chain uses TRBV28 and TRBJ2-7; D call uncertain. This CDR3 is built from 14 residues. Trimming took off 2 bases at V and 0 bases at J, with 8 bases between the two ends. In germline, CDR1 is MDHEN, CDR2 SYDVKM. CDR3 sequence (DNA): TGTGCCAGCAGTTTACAGGCCTTCTCCTACGAGCAGTACTTC. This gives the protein CASSLQAFSYEQYF.

In nucleotides, the CDR3 is TGTGCCAGCAGCGAGCCGGGACACCCCACGAACACTGAAGCTTTCTTT. It translates to CASSEPGHPTNTEAFF. The V call is TRBV9, the J call TRBJ1-1; possibly TRBD1 for D (6 bases). Germline assignment: CDR1 SGDLS and CDR2 YYNGEE. The ends were cut back, 3 bases at V and 1 base at J, with 16 bases in the middle. This CDR3 spans 16 amino acids.

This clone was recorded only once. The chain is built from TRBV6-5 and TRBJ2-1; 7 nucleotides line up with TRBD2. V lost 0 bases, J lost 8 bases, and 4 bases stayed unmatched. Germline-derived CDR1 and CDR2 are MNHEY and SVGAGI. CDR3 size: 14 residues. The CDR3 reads CASSYSRRGYEQFF. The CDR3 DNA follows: TGTGCCAGCAGTTACTCGAGGCGGGGGTATGAGCAGTTCTTC.

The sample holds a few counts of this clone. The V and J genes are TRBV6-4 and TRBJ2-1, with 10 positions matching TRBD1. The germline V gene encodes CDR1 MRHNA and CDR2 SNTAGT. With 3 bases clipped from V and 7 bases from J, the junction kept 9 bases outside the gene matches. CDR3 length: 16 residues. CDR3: CASSETGTGAGNEQFF. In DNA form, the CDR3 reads TGTGCCAGCAGTGAAACCGGGACAGGGGCGGGAAATGAGCAGTTCTTC.

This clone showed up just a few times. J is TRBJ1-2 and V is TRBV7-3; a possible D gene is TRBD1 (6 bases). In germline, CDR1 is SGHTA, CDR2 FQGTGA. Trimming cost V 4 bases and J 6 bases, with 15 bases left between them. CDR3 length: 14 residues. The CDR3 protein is CASSSPTGRNGYTF. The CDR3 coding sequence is TGTGCCAGCAGCTCCCCGACAGGCCGGAATGGCTACACCTTC.

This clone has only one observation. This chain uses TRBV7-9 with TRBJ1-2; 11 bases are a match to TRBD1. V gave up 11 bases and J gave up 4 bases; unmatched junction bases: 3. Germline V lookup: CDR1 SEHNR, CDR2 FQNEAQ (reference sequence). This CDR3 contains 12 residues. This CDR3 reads CAGQGAGYGYTF. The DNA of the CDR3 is TGTGCCGGACAGGGGGCCGGCTATGGCTACACCTTC.

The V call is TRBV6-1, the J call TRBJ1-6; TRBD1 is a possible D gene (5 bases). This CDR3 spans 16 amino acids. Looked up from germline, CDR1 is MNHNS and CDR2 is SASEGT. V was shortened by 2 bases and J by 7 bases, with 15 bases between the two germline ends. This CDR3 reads CASSELEGFGNSPLHF. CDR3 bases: TGTGCCAGCAGTGAATTGGAGGGGTTTGGCAATTCACCCCTCCACTTT.

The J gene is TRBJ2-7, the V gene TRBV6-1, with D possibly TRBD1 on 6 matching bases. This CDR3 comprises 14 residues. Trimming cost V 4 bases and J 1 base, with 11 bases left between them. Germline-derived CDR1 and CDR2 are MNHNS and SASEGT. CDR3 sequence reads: CASSGDRPSYEQYF. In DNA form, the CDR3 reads TGTGCCAGCAGTGGAGACAGGCCTTCCTACGAGCAGTACTTC.

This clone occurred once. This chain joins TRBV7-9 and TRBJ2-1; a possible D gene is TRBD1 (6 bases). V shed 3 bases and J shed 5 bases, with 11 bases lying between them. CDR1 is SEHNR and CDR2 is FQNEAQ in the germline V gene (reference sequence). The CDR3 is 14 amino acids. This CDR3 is CASSLYRADNEQFF. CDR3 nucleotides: TGTGCCAGCAGCTTGTACAGGGCGGACAATGAGCAGTTCTTC.

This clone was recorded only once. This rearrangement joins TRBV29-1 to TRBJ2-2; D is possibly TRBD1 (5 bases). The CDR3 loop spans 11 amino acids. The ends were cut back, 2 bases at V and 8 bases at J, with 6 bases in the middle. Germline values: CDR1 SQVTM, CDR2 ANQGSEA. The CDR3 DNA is TGCAGCGTTGAATCAGGGGGGGAGCTGTTTTTT. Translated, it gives CSVESGGELFF.

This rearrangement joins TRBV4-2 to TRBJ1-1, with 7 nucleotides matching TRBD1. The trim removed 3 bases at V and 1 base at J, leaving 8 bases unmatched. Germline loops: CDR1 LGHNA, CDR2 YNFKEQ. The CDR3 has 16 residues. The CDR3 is CASSHDTAGGNTEAFF. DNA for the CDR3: TGTGCCAGCAGCCATGACACCGCAGGGGGGAACACTGAAGCTTTCTTT.

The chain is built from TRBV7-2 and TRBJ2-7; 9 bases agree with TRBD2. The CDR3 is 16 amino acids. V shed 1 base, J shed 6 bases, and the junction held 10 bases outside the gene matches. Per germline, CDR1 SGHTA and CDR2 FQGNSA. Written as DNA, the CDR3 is TGTGCCAGCAGCTTAGATCTGGGACTAGCTGGGGGCGAGCAGTACTTC. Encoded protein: CASSLDLGLAGGEQYF.

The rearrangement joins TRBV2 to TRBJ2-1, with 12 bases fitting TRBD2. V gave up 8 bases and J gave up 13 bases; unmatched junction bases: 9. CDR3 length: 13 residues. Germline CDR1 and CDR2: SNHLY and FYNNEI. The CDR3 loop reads CASASGGASGQFF. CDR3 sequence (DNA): TGTGCCAGCGCTAGCGGGGGGGCGTCTGGTCAGTTCTTC.

The CDR3 DNA follows: TGTGCCATCAGAAATCCGGGACTTAAAACCGAGCAGTACTTC. Protein product: CAIRNPGLKTEQYF. V usage is TRBV10-3 and J usage is TRBJ2-7, with a possible D match to TRBD2 (6 bases). The CDR3 totals 14 residues. V dropped 6 bases and J dropped 6 bases, with 18 bases sitting between them. CDR1 and CDR2 (germline): ENHRY, SYGVKD.

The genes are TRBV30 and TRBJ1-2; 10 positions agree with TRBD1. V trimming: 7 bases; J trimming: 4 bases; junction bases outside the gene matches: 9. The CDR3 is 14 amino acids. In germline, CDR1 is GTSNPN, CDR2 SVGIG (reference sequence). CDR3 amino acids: CASSPDRGFYGYTF. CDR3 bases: TGTGCCTCGTCCCCGGACAGGGGGTTCTATGGCTACACCTTC. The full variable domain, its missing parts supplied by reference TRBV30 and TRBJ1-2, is SQTIHQWPATLVQPVGSPLSLECTVEGTSNPNLYWYRQAAGRGLQLLFYSVGIGQISSEVPQNLSASRPQDRQFILSSKKLLLSDSGFYLCASSPDRGFYGYTFGSGTRLTVV.